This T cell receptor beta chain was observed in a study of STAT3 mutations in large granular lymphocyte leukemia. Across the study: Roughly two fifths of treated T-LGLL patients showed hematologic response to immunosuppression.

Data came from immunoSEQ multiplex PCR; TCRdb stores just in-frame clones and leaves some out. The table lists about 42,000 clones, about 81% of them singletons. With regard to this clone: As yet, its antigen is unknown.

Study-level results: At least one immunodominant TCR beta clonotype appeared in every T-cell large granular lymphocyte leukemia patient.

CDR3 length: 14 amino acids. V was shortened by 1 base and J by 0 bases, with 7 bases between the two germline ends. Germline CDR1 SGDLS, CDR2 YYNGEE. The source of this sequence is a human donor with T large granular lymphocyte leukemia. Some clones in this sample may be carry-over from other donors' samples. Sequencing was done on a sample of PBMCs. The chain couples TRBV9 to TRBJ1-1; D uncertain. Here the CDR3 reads CASSVPTVNTEAFF. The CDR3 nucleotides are TGTGCCAGCAGCGTACCCACAGTGAACACTGAAGCTTTCTTT. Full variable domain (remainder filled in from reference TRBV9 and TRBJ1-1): DSGVTQTPKHLITATGQRVTLRCSPRSGDLSVYWYQQSLDQGLQFLIQYYNGEERAKGNILERFSAQQFPDLHSELNLSSLELGDSALYFCASSVPTVNTEAFFGQGTRLTVV.